The present entry profiles one T cell receptor (beta chain) with its context. Some clones are missing from TCRdb's copy, which holds only in-frame ones; the method was immunoSEQ multiplex PCR. This table holds 350,000 to 550,000 clones, roughly 87% found once. This specimen belongs to a study of Ad26.COV2.S vaccination and SARS-CoV-2 variants. Study details: A participant enrolled in the COV1001 Ad26.COV2.S trial arm provided the sample.

Treatment defined: around 19 received Ad26.COV2.S at low or high dose, single or two shots; about 5 received placebo; per-sample allocation not given. Collection of the samples took place on day 63 after the first injection of vaccine or placebo. The V end was cut by 4 bases, the J end by 0 bases, with 16 bases between. The CDR3 totals 17 residues. Germline CDR1 SGHRS, CDR2 YFSETQ. The sample consisted of peripheral blood, taken in a trial of Ad26.COV2.S vaccine versus placebo. The chain combines TRBV5-1 with TRBJ1-4; tentatively, D is TRBD1 (6 bases). This TCR came from a person between 18 and 59 years old who received the Ad26.COV2.S COVID-19 vaccine or a placebo. The CDR3 nucleotides read TGCGCCAGCAGCAGAGGCGACAGGACCGCAACTAATGAAAAACTGTTTTTT. Amino acid sequence: CASSRGDRTATNEKLFF.